The entry below describes one T cell receptor beta chain. The antigen is undetermined. These data come from a study of post-analysis software for immune sequencing data. Looking at the study overall: Secondary progressive, relapsing-remitting and progressive-relapsing multiple sclerosis were among the included disease courses.

Unique molecular identifiers were carried by the TCR beta cDNA libraries. MiXCR, run by TCRdb on the PCR reads, gives a single entry per CDR3 protein. The sample has about 800,000 distinct CDR3 sequences; 25% to 30% are singletons. Study observations and caveats: By F measure, samples from a shared preparation batch strongly co-clustered. Patients carried five TRBV segments more frequently than controls did, and TRBV5-6, TRBV5-1 and TRBV20-1 were among them.

Germline V CDR1 and CDR2: MDHEN, SYDVKM. This CDR3 is built from 14 residues. V was pared by 5 bases and J by 4 bases, with 14 bases between. The gene calls are TRBV28 and TRBJ1-2; D not resolved. Sequencing was done on a sample of blood. The sequence derives from a girl aged 10-17 years with multiple sclerosis. As DNA, the CDR3 is TGTGCCAGCAGTCGGGCCCTCTCGGGCTATGGCTACACCTTC. Protein: CASSRALSGYGYTF.